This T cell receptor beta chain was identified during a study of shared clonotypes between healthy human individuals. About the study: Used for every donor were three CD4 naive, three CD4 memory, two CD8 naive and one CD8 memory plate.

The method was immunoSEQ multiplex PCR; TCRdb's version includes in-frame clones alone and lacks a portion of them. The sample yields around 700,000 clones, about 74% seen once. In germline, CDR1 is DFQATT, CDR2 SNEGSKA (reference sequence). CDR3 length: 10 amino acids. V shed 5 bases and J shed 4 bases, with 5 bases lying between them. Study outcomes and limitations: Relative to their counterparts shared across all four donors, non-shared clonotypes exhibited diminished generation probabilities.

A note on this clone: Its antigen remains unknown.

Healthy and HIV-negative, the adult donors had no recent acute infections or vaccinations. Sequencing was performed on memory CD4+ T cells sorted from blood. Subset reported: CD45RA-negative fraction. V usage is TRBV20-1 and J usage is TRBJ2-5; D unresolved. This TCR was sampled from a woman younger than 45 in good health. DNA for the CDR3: TGCAGTGCTGCCATAGAGACCCAGTACTTC. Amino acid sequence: CSAAIETQYF.